The rows below give T cell receptor beta chains drawn from one sample of a study of blood T cell repertoires in COVID-19. Repertoires were generated with immunoSEQ multiplex PCR, while TCRdb's copy carries only in-frame clones and drops some. There are about 340,000 clones in the sample; around 80% occur only once, and around 3% lies in the top ten. The sample was peripheral blood. All receptors come from a man aged 30 to 45 with active or convalescent COVID-19. Both conserved end residues are trimmed from each CDR3.

cdr3_length v_call cdr3_aa
15 TRBV19 ASSPGLAGGRNNEQF
14 TRBV28 ASSSQTSGQYNEQF
13 TRBV4-1 ASSQGAGTKNIQY
12 TRBV5-1 ASSLGDTNTEAF
12 TRBV18 ASSPGGGGEKLF
17 TRBV19 ASTLKSWPRYSGANVLT
14 TRBV11-3 ASSFGGAMNTGELF
14 TRBV28 ASSPLGGLTSYEQY
14 TRBV7-2 ASSSRDRITLSPLH
11 TRBV7-2 ASSTRDSRGYT
14 TRBV11-3 ASSLTAGSGTDTQY
14 TRBV20-1 SASRQGPYPNQPQH
12 TRBV24-1 ATSASEGHHGYT
13 TRBV6-4 ASNQTSGRFYEQY
11 TRBV7-3 ASSLEAEETQY
13 TRBV7-9 ASSLAGANNSPLH
12 TRBV9 ASSAGQVPYEQY
16 TRBV2 ASSEAPQVAGGRDTQY
12 TRBV21-1 ASLEGEITDTQY
9 TRBV30 AWSRTSEAF
14 TRBV9 ASSGPSGSSYNEQF
13 TRBV7-2 ASSLAGPGDSPLH
11 TRBV12-2 ASRRGTAHEQY
14 TRBV3-1/TRBV3-2 ASSPSPGQSNQPQH
15 TRBV5-1 ASSGTLTGVGTDEQY
13 TRBV6-5 ASSVSGTGTNIQY
12 TRBV4-1 ASSPTGWRQPQH
13 TRBV11-2 ASSSNRGTSGRRF
18 TRBV19 ASSIKFAGARIVGTGELF
13 TRBV5-8 ASSPGRVLTDTQY
14 TRBV7-9 ASSIALGTSSRGYT
10 TRBV18 ASSPSRTEAF
11 TRBV18 ASSPLLVGELF
11 TRBV6-5 ASSHGDTGELF
13 TRBV10-1 ASRDLAGGYNEQF
16 TRBV3-1/TRBV3-2 ASSQDMAGVYSGNTIY
12 TRBV11-2 ASSLIGGVGEQF